A selection of T cell receptor beta chains follows, all from one sample in a study of T-cell reconstitution after alpha-beta-depleted transplantation in children. One entry per CDR3 protein, called by TCRdb with MiXCR from the PCR reads. The sample includes 500,000 to 750,000 distinct CDR3 sequences, roughly a quarter of them seen just once. The specimen was PBMCs, collected before TCRalphabeta/CD19-depleted stem cell transplant. The receptors shown here come from a boy under two years old with Wiskott-Aldrich syndrome, due to receive a stem cell transplant. Each CDR3 is given with its conserved first and last residue. D genes are given only for firm matches. Size values are once, few and many counts, or a class for expanded clones, and some rows have none.

>TRBV27|TRBJ1-2|NA|NA
TGTGCCAGCAGTTTTGACTACACGAAGGGCTATGGCTACACCTTC
CASSFDYTKGYGYTF
>TRBV5-1|TRBJ2-7|NA|TRBD2
TGCGCCAGCGCACCCCGCGGGAGCTCCTACGAGCAGTACTTC
CASAPRGSSYEQYF
>TRBV9|TRBJ1-6|NA|NA
TGTGCCAGCAGCGGGGACCCGCATTCACCCCTCCACTTT
CASSGDPHSPLHF
>TRBV20-1|TRBJ2-2|few|TRBD2
TGCAGTGCCTATTCTAGCGGGGAAGAACACCGGGCGCTGTTTTTT
CSAYSSGEEHRALFF
>TRBV5-1|TRBJ2-7|NA|TRBD1
TGCGCCAGCAGCTTGGCTCCGGGACAGGGTCTCTACGAGCAGTACTTC
CASSLAPGQGLYEQYF
>TRBV6-2/TRBV6-3|TRBJ2-1|NA|TRBD2
TGTGCCAGCAGTTACCGCGGACTAGCGGGAAGAAAAGGGGATGAGCAGTTCTTC
CASSYRGLAGRKGDEQFF
>TRBV7-6|TRBJ2-5|NA|NA
TGTGCCAGCAGCTTAGGCCTGGTAGCGAGGGAGACCCAGTACTTC
CASSLGLVARETQYF
>TRBV12-3/TRBV12-4|TRBJ1-1|few|NA
TGTGCCAGCACCCAGAGGGCTGAAGGGACTGAAGCTTTCTTT
CASTQRAEGTEAFF
>TRBV10-3|TRBJ2-1|NA|NA
TGTGCCATCACCACTTCAGGGGGGAGAGGGTTGAATGAGCAGTTCTTC
CAITTSGGRGLNEQFF
>TRBV5-1|TRBJ2-7|few|NA
TGCGCCAGCAGCTACAGGGACCGCTACGAGCAGTACTTC
CASSYRDRYEQYF
>TRBV20-1|TRBJ1-5|NA|TRBD1
TGCAGTGCTGGAAGGGACAGGGAGGGCAATCAGCCCCAGCATTTT
CSAGRDREGNQPQHF
>TRBV5-1|TRBJ2-7|NA|TRBD1
TGCGCCAGCAGCTTGGCTGGACAGGGGTTGGTCTACGAGCAGTACTTC
CASSLAGQGLVYEQYF
>TRBV20-1|TRBJ2-5|few|TRBD1
TGCAGTGCCCAACCCCCCGGCAGGGGGCCCGAGACCCAGTACTTC
CSAQPPGRGPETQYF
>TRBV7-3|TRBJ2-1|many|TRBD2
TGTGCCAGCAGCCCTAGCGGGAGGACCTACAATGAGCAGTTCTTC
CASSPSGRTYNEQFF
>TRBV12-3/TRBV12-4|TRBJ2-1|NA|NA
TGTGCCAGCAGTTCCGGGACACAGGTGGGGGGCCCCTACAATGAGCAGTTCTTC
CASSSGTQVGGPYNEQFF
>TRBV20-1|TRBJ2-1|NA|NA
TGCTGTGCTAGAGCCCCCACGCGGGACCTCTCTGGGCAGTTCTTC
CCARAPTRDLSGQFF
>TRBV10-3|TRBJ2-3|few|TRBD2
TGTGCCATCAGTGGGGGAACTAGCGGGAGGGCCTGGGCCACAGATACGCAGTATTTT
CAISGGTSGRAWATDTQYF